These 8 T cell receptor beta chains were all obtained from the same sample, sequenced in a study of blood T cells in healthy people across ages. Then a second PCR, running roughly 7 to 12 cycles, was carried out with a sample-barcoded 5' primer and a J-beta primer mix. MiXCR, applied by TCRdb to the 5' RACE reads, yields one record per CDR3 protein. The profile shows 1.5 million to 2 million distinct CDR3 sequences, 49% of them singletons. Sequenced input: blood. These receptors originate from a woman between 35 and 50 years old in good health.

J is TRBJ2-5 and V is TRBV7-9; D tentatively fits TRBD1 or TRBD2 (5 bases each). This CDR3 has 13 amino acids. CDR1 and CDR2 from the germline V gene are SEHNR and FQNEAQ (reference sequence). The ends were cut back, 5 bases at V and 5 bases at J, with 12 bases in the middle. The CDR3 is CASSPWDGETQYF. Written as DNA, the CDR3 is TGTGCCAGCAGCCCGTGGGACGGGGAGACCCAGTACTTC.

V gene TRBV2 combines with J gene TRBJ2-7, with 10 bases aligning to TRBD1. The J call is doubtful: the DNA matches TRBJ2-5 better. This CDR3 has 15 amino acids. Germline assignment: CDR1 SNHLY and CDR2 FYNNEI. The CDR3 loop is CASSVDRGRLETQYF. The CDR3 DNA follows: TGTGCCAGCAGTGTAGACAGGGGGCGGTTGGAGACCCAGTACTTC.

This clonotype was counted between two and nine times. The chain combines TRBV12-3 or TRBV12-4 with TRBJ2-5; D possibly matches TRBD1 or TRBD2 (5 bases each). Trimming stripped 2 bases from V and 5 bases from J, with 15 bases between. This CDR3 has 15 residues. The DNA for the CDR3 is TGTGCCAGCAGTTTATTGAGGGGCCTCCTGGAGACCCAGTACTTC. Its translation is CASSLLRGLLETQYF.

Comment on this clonotype: One junction end does not reproduce the germline sequence, and a read error may be involved. Here the CDR3 reads CASSSTGNSPPHF. CDR3 DNA: TGTGCCAGCAGTTCCACAGGAAATTCACCCCCCCACTTT. The chain recombines TRBV27 with TRBJ1-6, with D possibly being TRBD1 (5 bases). Germline-derived CDR1 and CDR2 are MNHEY and SMNVEV (reference sequence). The CDR3 contains 13 residues.

This chain links TRBV7-2 with TRBJ1-4; 8 nucleotides align to TRBD1. This CDR3 is built from 14 residues. J was trimmed by 8 bases and V by 3 bases; bases with no gene match: 5. The germline V gene has CDR1 SGHTA and CDR2 FQGNSA. The CDR3, as DNA: TGTGCCAGCAGCTTTGACAGGGGAGAGGAAAAACTGTTTTTT. It yields the protein CASSFDRGEEKLFF.

This clonotype was recorded only once. The V gene is TRBV3-1, the J gene TRBJ1-1; D unresolved. The CDR3 has 12 residues. CDR1 LGHDT and CDR2 YNNKEL come from the germline V gene (reference sequence). V was shortened by 5 bases and J by 5 bases, with 9 bases between the two germline ends. The CDR3 is CASSWSGTEAFF. The CDR3 nucleotides read TGTGCCAGCAGCTGGAGTGGGACTGAAGCTTTCTTT.

The chain employs TRBV6-1 and TRBJ2-1; TRBD2 matches 12 bases. The V and J ends lost 6 bases and 7 bases, in that order; junction bases with no gene match: 10. The CDR3 has 16 residues. Germline V gene lookup returns CDR1 MNHNS and CDR2 SASEGT. The CDR3 reads CASSLLTSGGFNEQFF. DNA of the CDR3: TGTGCCAGCAGCCTACTTACTAGCGGGGGGTTTAATGAGCAGTTCTTC.

This clonotype was seen a single time. This sequence joins TRBV12-3 or TRBV12-4 and TRBJ2-2, with D perhaps matching TRBD1 or TRBD2 (6 bases each). Trimming left V 6 bases short and J 0 bases short, with 17 bases between. CDR3 length: 17 amino acids. The CDR3 DNA sequence: TGTGCCAGCAGCACAGGGACGGGAGCCTCGAACACCGGGGAGCTGTTTTTT. This sequence encodes CASSTGTGASNTGELFF.